These 21 T cell receptor beta chains originate from one sample sequenced in a study of shared clonotypes between healthy human individuals. Data came from immunoSEQ multiplex PCR; TCRdb stores just in-frame clones and leaves some out. The sample records about 340,000 clones, over 70% being singletons. Sequenced: memory CD4+ T cells sorted from blood. Subset of the sample: CD45RA-negative fraction. These receptors all come from a man aged 30 to 45 in good health.

The chain carries TRBV7-3 and TRBJ2-3; possibly TRBD2 for D (5 bases). Trimming removed 5 bases at V and 6 bases at J, with 18 bases between. From germline, CDR1 is SGHTA and CDR2 FQGTGA. This CDR3 has 15 residues. CDR3 nucleotide sequence: TGTGCCAGCAGCCCAACTCCCCGAGGGCGGGATACGCAGTATTTT. This gives the protein CASSPTPRGRDTQYF.

The rearrangement uses TRBV5-1 and TRBJ2-7; weak D call: TRBD2 (7 bases). Trimming shortened V by 4 bases and J by 3 bases, and 20 bases separated the two germline ends. In germline, CDR1 is SGHRS, CDR2 YFSETQ. This CDR3 is 16 amino acids long. The CDR3 bases are TGCGCCAGCAGCCTTGACCATCCGGGGGGCGGCTACGAGCAGTACTTC. Its translation: CASSLDHPGGGYEQYF.

V usage is TRBV7-3 and J usage is TRBJ1-3, with D possibly being TRBD1 (5 bases). CDR3 length: 14 amino acids. Trimming pared 3 bases from V and 4 bases from J, leaving 10 bases between. Germline CDR1 SGHTA, CDR2 FQGTGA. In DNA, the CDR3 is TGTGCCAGCAGCTTGGGGGAGGCAGGAAACACCATATATTTT. Translation: CASSLGEAGNTIYF.

This chain connects TRBV27 to TRBJ2-3, with 7 bases fitting TRBD1. Germline CDR1 is MNHEY and CDR2 is SMNVEV (reference sequence). The CDR3 totals 12 residues. V shed 9 bases, J shed 2 bases, and the junction held 2 bases outside the gene matches. The DNA for the CDR3 is TGTGCCAGTAGGGGGCACACAGATACGCAGTATTTT. Residues: CASRGHTDTQYF.

This clone was detected many times. The chain employs TRBV25-1 and TRBJ2-1; D perhaps matches TRBD2 (6 bases). This CDR3 is built from 15 residues. Germline V gene lookup returns CDR1 MGHDK and CDR2 SYGVNS. Trimming took 2 bases from V and 0 from J, leaving 8 bases between them. The CDR3 region is CASSEGGFSYNEQFF. In DNA form, the CDR3 reads TGTGCCAGCAGTGAAGGGGGGTTCTCCTACAATGAGCAGTTCTTC.

The rearrangement links TRBV15 to TRBJ2-7; TRBD2 might be the D (5 bases). From germline, CDR1 is LNHNV and CDR2 YYDKDF (reference sequence). This CDR3 contains 14 residues. The V and J ends lost 3 bases and 3 bases respectively, with 12 bases between them. The CDR3 DNA reads as TGTGCCACCAGCAGTAGGTCGGCGGGCTACGAGCAGTACTTC. Its translation: CATSSRSAGYEQYF.

This chain connects TRBV5-4 to TRBJ2-1; tentatively, D is TRBD1 or TRBD2 (6 bases each). The CDR3 loop spans 15 amino acids. V was cut by 4 bases and J by 4 bases, with 15 bases left in between. The germline gives CDR1 SGHNT, CDR2 YYREEE (reference sequence). The CDR3 sequence is CASSPFRGQYNEQFF. The CDR3 DNA reads TGTGCCAGCAGCCCCTTTCGGGGGCAATACAATGAGCAGTTCTTC.

The chain recombines TRBV27 with TRBJ2-5, with 9 bases aligning to TRBD2. The CDR3 sequence is 17 residues long. Germline-derived CDR1 and CDR2 are MNHEY and SMNVEV (reference sequence). Trimming at V came to 2 bases and at J to 4 bases, leaving 11 bases not matched to a gene. The CDR3: CASSLNSGTSIPETQYF. The CDR3 DNA reads as TGTGCCAGCAGTTTAAACTCCGGGACTAGCATACCAGAGACCCAGTACTTC.

This chain uses TRBV19 with TRBJ2-3; 7 bases agree with TRBD2. The V gene's germline CDR1 is LNHDA and CDR2 SQIVND (reference sequence). CDR3 length: 15 amino acids. J lost 4 bases, V lost 6 bases, and 10 bases had no gene match. The CDR3: CASRSVASGPDTQYF. The CDR3 region has the DNA TGTGCCAGTAGATCGGTTGCTAGCGGCCCAGATACGCAGTATTTT.

The genes are TRBV5-4 and TRBJ2-1; 9 bases fit TRBD1. The CDR3 is 14 residues long. Trimming at V came to 4 bases and at J to 5 bases, leaving 4 bases not matched to a gene. Germline V lookup: CDR1 SGHNT, CDR2 YYREEE (reference sequence). The CDR3 reads CASSRRTGDNEQFF. The CDR3 region has the DNA TGTGCCAGCAGCCGACGGACAGGGGACAATGAGCAGTTCTTC.

This chain links TRBV5-4 with TRBJ2-5, with D unclear. Germline V lookup: CDR1 SGHNT, CDR2 YYREEE (reference sequence). V was clipped by 2 bases and J by 2 bases, with 4 bases between them. The CDR3 loop spans 12 amino acids. The CDR3 loop reads CASSFTQETQYF. DNA for the CDR3: TGTGCCAGCAGCTTTACTCAAGAGACCCAGTACTTC.

The chain recombines TRBV5-4 with TRBJ1-2; 8 positions match TRBD1. After removal of 4 bases from V and 2 bases from J, the junction contained 7 bases not matched to a gene. The CDR3 covers 15 residues. The V gene's germline CDR1 is SGHNT and CDR2 YYREEE (reference sequence). CDR3 sequence reads: CASSLGQGSNYGYTF. DNA of the CDR3: TGTGCCAGCAGCCTCGGACAGGGATCGAACTATGGCTACACCTTC.

CDR3 nucleotide sequence: TGCGCCAGCAGTGTAGACAGGGCCTTTGGGCAGTTCTTC. Its translation is CASSVDRAFGQFF. The chain joins TRBV10-1 to TRBJ2-1, with TRBD1 identical over 7 bases. The CDR3 runs to 13 residues. The junction had 9 bases not matched to a gene; V was cut back by 4 bases and J by 12 bases. In germline, CDR1 is WNHNN, CDR2 SYGVQD (reference sequence).

The V gene is TRBV7-9, the J gene TRBJ1-1; D gene uncertain. The V gene's germline CDR1 is SEHNR and CDR2 FQNEAQ (reference sequence). This CDR3 contains 12 residues. Trimming cost V 7 bases and J 4 bases, with 10 bases left between them. CDR3 bases: TGTGCCAGCATAGGGTTGGGCACTGAAGCTTTCTTT. Encoded protein: CASIGLGTEAFF.

The genes are TRBV10-1 and TRBJ2-3, with D possibly being TRBD2 (5 bases). Trimming pared 8 bases from V and 2 bases from J, leaving 32 bases between. Germline CDR1 and CDR2: WNHNN and SYGVQD (reference sequence). This CDR3 region has 20 residues. In DNA, the CDR3 is TGCGCCAGCTTAGTAACCCCCGATCGAGAGGGAGACGTTAACACAGATACGCAGTATTTT. Its translation: CASLVTPDREGDVNTDTQYF.

This chain joins TRBV29-1 and TRBJ2-2; 8 bases agree with TRBD1. The trim removed 6 bases at V and 2 bases at J, leaving 5 bases unmatched. Looked up from germline, CDR1 is SQVTM and CDR2 is ANQGSEA. CDR3 length: 14 residues. CDR3 sequence reads: CSVRTGTNTGELFF. CDR3 coding DNA: TGCAGCGTCCGGACAGGGACCAACACCGGGGAGCTGTTTTTT.

The J gene is TRBJ2-2, the V gene TRBV7-9; a possible D gene is TRBD2 (5 bases). V shed 5 bases and J shed 5 bases, with 21 bases lying between them. The CDR3 extends over 17 amino acids. The germline V gene encodes CDR1 SEHNR and CDR2 FQNEAQ (reference sequence). The CDR3 reads CASSRMPTAGLTGELFF. CDR3 DNA: TGTGCCAGCAGCCGGATGCCAACCGCGGGTTTGACCGGGGAGCTGTTTTTT.

As to this clone: This likely traces to a read error, being one base from a far larger clone. The CDR3 region is CASSLDYTGELFF. CDR3 bases: TGTGCCAGCAGCTTAGATTACACCGGGGAGCTGTTTTTT. The chain employs TRBV11-2 and TRBJ2-2; D unresolved. Trimming stripped 0 bases from V and 3 bases from J, with 2 bases between. CDR1 and CDR2 from the germline V gene are SGHAT and FQNNGV. CDR3 size: 13 residues.

This clone was seen more than once but under ten times. The chain is built from TRBV10-3 and TRBJ2-1; 10 bases match TRBD2. The CDR3 runs 15 residues. Trimming at V came to 4 bases and at J to 5 bases, leaving 5 bases not matched to a gene. The germline CDR1 and CDR2 sequences are ENHRY and SYGVKD. CDR3 loop: CAISAALAGNNEQFF. The CDR3 DNA reads TGTGCCATCAGTGCGGCACTAGCGGGGAACAATGAGCAGTTCTTC.

The chain joins TRBV28 to TRBJ1-5; no clear D gene. The CDR3 is 12 amino acids. Trimming removed 5 bases from V and 3 bases from J, with 5 bases in between. The germline gives CDR1 MDHEN, CDR2 SYDVKM. CDR3 DNA: TGTGCCAGCAGTGCCGTCAATCAGCCCCAGCATTTT. It translates to CASSAVNQPQHF.

The chain links TRBV7-9 to TRBJ1-2; D is undetermined. The V gene's germline CDR1 is SEHNR and CDR2 FQNEAQ (reference sequence). Trimming cost V 1 base and J 8 bases, with 17 bases left between them. This CDR3 spans 15 amino acids. In DNA, the CDR3 is TGTGCCAGCAGCTTAGTTCTTGGGAACAACCTGGGCTACACCTTC. This gives the protein CASSLVLGNNLGYTF. Full variable domain (remainder filled in from reference TRBV7-9 and TRBJ1-2): DTGVSQNPRHKITKRGQNVTFRCDPISEHNRLYWYRQTLGQGPEFLTYFQNEAQLEKSRLLSDRFSAERPKGSFSTLEIQRTEQGDSAMYLCASSLVLGNNLGYTFGSGTRLTVV.